The TCR beta chain described here comes from a study of a mutant IDH1 vaccine in newly diagnosed glioma. Across the study: The sex distribution of treated patients was about 62% male and roughly 40% female, with a mean age of 40.4 years.

As regards this clone: What it binds is not known.

Time point reported: week 23, last vaccination. A single vaccine dose contained 300 ug of mutant IDH1 20-mer peptide, and topical imiquimod was used with it. Sequencing used immunoSEQ multiplex PCR; TCRdb keeps in-frame clones, though not all of them. The sample shows roughly 50,000 clones, about 81% of them seen only once. The specimen comprised PBMCs, sampled from a glioma patient whose treatment included an IDH1 peptide vaccine. This clonotype was obtained from a woman in her forties with glioma. Some clones in this sample may be carry-over from other donors' samples.

CDR3 nucleotide sequence: TGTGCCAGCAGCGGTGGAAGGGCCACTGAAGCTTTCTTT. Its protein product is CASSGGRATEAFF. The genes are TRBV7-9 and TRBJ1-1; D ambiguous. The CDR3 runs 13 residues. Per germline, CDR1 SEHNR and CDR2 FQNEAQ (reference sequence). V shed 5 bases and J shed 4 bases, with 11 bases lying between them.